One sample yielded the 7 T cell receptor beta chains listed below, sequenced in a study of blood T cell repertoires in COVID-19. TCRdb's copy holds only in-frame clones and misses some; the assay was immunoSEQ multiplex PCR. The table records a few hundred thousand clones, about 86% of them present only once. Sequenced material: PBMCs or T cells enriched from blood (not recorded which). The receptors originated from a man aged 25-40 years with acute COVID-19.

The chain is built from TRBV11-2 and TRBJ1-1, with a possible D match to TRBD1 (6 bases). This CDR3 is built from 14 residues. V dropped 8 bases and J dropped 5 bases, with 18 bases sitting between them. Germline CDR1 reads SGHAT; CDR2 reads FQNNGV. CDR3 nucleotides: TGTGCCAGCGAGGGGGGGGCGGTCGGGACTGAAGCTTTCTTT. Amino acids: CASEGGAVGTEAFF.

The chain uses TRBV24-1 and TRBJ2-7; a possible D gene is TRBD1 (6 bases). Germline V CDR1 and CDR2: KGHDR, SFDVKD. This CDR3 contains 15 residues. Trimming cost V 4 bases and J 3 bases, with 15 bases left between them. The DNA for the CDR3 is TGTGCCACCAGTGACGACAGGCCGTCTTTCTACGAGCAGTACGTC. This encodes CATSDDRPSFYEQYV.

The chain recombines TRBV19 with TRBJ1-1, with 10 bases that match TRBD1. Losses at the gene ends were 8 bases for V and 5 bases for J; bases not matched to a gene: 8. The CDR3 is 14 amino acids. The germline V gene has CDR1 LNHDA and CDR2 SQIVND (reference sequence). CDR3 DNA sequence: TGTGCCAGTGGGGGGACAGGGGTTAGAACTGAAGCTTTCTTT. It yields the protein CASGGTGVRTEAFF.

The V call is TRBV7-2, the J call TRBJ2-7, with TRBD2 matching 8 bases. The V gene end was trimmed by 2 bases and the J gene end by 2 bases; junction bases not matched to a gene: 5. This CDR3 has 15 residues. Germline CDR1 is SGHTA and CDR2 is FQGNSA. This CDR3 is CASSLIGAGAYEQYV. The CDR3 DNA sequence: TGTGCCAGCAGCTTAATTGGAGCGGGAGCCTACGAGCAGTACGTC.

The J gene is TRBJ1-3, the V gene TRBV15; tentative D call: TRBD1 (5 bases). The CDR3 covers 16 residues. V was trimmed by 0 bases and J by 3 bases, leaving 12 bases between them. Germline values: CDR1 LNHNV, CDR2 YYDKDF (reference sequence). The CDR3 region has the DNA TGTGCCACCAGCAGAGAATCCAGGGTCATTGGAAACACCATATATTTT. It yields the protein CATSRESRVIGNTIYF.

This clone was observed at least ten times. This chain joins TRBV28 and TRBJ1-1; a possible D gene is TRBD1 (5 bases). Germline V CDR1 and CDR2: MDHEN, SYDVKM. Trimming removed 7 bases from V and 4 bases from J, with 13 bases in between. The CDR3 is 13 amino acids. As DNA, the CDR3 is TGTGCCAGCATCTTTTCGGGGGGCACTGAAGCTTTCTTT. Translation: CASIFSGGTEAFF.

This clone was picked up a small number of times. The gene calls are TRBV12-2 and TRBJ1-2; the D call TRBD1 from the table was never checked on the DNA. TRBV12-2 counts as a pseudogene. The CDR3 consists of 17 residues. The chain's CDR3 is CASRSPPSGHSNYGYTF. The CDR3 DNA reads as TGTGCAAGTCGCTCTCCCCCCAGTGGCCATTCTAACTATGGCTACACCTTC.